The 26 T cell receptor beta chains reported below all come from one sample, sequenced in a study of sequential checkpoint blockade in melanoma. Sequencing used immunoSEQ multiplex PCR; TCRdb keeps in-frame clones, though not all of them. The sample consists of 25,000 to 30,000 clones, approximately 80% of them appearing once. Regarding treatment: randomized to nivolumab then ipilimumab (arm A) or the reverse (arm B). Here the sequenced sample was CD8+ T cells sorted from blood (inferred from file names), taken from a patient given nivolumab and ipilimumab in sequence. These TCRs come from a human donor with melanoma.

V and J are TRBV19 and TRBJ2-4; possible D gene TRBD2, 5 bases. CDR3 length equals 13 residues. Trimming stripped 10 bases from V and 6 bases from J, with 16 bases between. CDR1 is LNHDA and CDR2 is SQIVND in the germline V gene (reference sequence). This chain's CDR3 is CATNAGWGNIQYF. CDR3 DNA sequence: TGTGCCACTAATGCGGGTTGGGGAAACATTCAGTACTTC.

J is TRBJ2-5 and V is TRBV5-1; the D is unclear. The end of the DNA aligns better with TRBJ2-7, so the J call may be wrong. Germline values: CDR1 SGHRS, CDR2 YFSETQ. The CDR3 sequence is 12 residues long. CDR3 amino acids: CASSLVGYEQYF. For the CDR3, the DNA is TGCGCCAGCAGCTTGGTCGGTTACGAGCAGTACTTC.

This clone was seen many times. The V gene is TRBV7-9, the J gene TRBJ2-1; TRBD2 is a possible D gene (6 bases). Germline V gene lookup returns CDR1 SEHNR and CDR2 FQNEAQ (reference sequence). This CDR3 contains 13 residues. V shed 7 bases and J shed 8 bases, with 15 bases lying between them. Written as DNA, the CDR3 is TGTGCCAGCAAACCACCTGCGGGGTATGAGCAGTTCTTC. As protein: CASKPPAGYEQFF.

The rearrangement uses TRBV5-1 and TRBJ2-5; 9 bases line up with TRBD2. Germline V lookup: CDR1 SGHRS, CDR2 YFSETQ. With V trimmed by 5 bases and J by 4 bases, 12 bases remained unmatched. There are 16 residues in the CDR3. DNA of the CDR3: TGCGCCAGCAGAGTAACACAGGCGGGGGGGACAGAGACCCAGTACTTC. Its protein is CASRVTQAGGTETQYF.

The CDR3 here is CASSLSPQGNSPLHF. CDR3 DNA: TGCGCCAGCAGCCTATCTCCCCAGGGGAATTCACCCCTCCACTTT. This chain links TRBV4-1 with TRBJ1-6, with a tentative D call TRBD1 (6 bases). The CDR3 has 15 amino acids. The V end was cut by 4 bases, the J end by 7 bases, with 14 bases between. CDR1 and CDR2 from the germline V gene are MGHRA and YSYEKL.

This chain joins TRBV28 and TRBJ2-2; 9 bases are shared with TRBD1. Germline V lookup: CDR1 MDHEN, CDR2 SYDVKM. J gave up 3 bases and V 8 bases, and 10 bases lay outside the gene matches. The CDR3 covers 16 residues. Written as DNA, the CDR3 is TGTGCCAGCCTCCCCCCGGGACAGGGATACACCGGGGAGCTGTTTTTT. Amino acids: CASLPPGQGYTGELFF.

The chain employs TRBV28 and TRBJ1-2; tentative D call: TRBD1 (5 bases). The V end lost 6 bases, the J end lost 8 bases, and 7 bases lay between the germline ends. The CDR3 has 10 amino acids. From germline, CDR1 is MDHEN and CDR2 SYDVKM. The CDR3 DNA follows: TGTGCCAGCAGCGGGGGGGGCTACACCTTC. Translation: CASSGGGYTF.

CDR3 coding DNA: TGTGCCAGCAGTTACTCGGTCAGGTACCAAGAGACCCAGTACTTC. This translates into CASSYSVRYQETQYF. This chain joins TRBV6-5 and TRBJ2-5; D ambiguous. This CDR3 comprises 15 residues. Per the germline V gene, CDR1 is MNHEY and CDR2 is SVGAGI. V shed 0 bases and J shed 0 bases, with 8 bases lying between them.

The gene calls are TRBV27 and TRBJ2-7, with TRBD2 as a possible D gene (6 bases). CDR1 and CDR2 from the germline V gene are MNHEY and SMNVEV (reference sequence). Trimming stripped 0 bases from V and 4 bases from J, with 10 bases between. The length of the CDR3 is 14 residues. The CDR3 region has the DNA TGTGCCAGCAGTTTATCGGGGGGTCGGTACGAGCAGTACTTC. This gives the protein CASSLSGGRYEQYF.

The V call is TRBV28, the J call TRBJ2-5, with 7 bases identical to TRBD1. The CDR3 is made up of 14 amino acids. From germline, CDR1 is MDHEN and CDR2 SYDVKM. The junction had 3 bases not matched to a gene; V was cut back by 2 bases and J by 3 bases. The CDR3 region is CASSLRGLEETQYF. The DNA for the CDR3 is TGTGCCAGCAGTTTAAGGGGGCTAGAAGAGACCCAGTACTTC.

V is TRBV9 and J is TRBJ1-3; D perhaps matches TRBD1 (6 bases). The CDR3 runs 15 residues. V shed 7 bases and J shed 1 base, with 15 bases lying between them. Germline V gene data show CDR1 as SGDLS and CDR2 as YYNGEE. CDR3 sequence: CASGRGGTSGNTIYF. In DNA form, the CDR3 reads TGTGCCAGCGGTCGAGGGGGAACATCTGGAAACACCATATATTTT.

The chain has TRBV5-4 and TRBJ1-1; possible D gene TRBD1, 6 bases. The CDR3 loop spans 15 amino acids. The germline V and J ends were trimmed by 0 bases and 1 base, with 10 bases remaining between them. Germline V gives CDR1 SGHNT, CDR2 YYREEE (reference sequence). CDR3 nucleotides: TGTGCCAGCAGCTTGGAGGGACAAACGAACACTGAAGCTTTCTTT. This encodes CASSLEGQTNTEAFF.

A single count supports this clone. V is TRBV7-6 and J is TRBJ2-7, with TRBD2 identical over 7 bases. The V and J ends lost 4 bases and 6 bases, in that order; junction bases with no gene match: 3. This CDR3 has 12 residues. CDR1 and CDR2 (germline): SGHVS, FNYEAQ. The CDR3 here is CASSSWGGEQYF. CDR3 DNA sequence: TGTGCCAGCAGCTCCTGGGGGGGCGAGCAGTACTTC.

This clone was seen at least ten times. The DNA of the CDR3 is TGTGCCAGCAGTTTCAAGAACGAGGACTACGAGCAGTACTTC. Translation: CASSFKNEDYEQYF. The genes are TRBV6-5 and TRBJ2-7; no reliable D call. Germline CDR1 and CDR2: MNHEY and SVGAGI. The CDR3 has 14 amino acids. The germline V and J ends were trimmed by 4 bases and 3 bases, with 13 bases remaining between them.

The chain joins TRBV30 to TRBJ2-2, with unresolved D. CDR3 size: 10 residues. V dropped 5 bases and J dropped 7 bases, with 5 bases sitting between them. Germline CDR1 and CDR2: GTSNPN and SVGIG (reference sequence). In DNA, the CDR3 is TGTGCCTGGGACTTCGGGGAGCTGTTTTTT. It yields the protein CAWDFGELFF.

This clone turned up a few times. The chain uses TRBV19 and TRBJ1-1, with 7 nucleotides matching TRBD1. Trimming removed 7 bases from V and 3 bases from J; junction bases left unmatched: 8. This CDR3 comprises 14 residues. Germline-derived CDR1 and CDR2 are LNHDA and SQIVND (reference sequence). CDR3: CASKRGPTDTEAFF. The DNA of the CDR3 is TGTGCCAGTAAAAGGGGGCCGACGGACACTGAAGCTTTCTTT.

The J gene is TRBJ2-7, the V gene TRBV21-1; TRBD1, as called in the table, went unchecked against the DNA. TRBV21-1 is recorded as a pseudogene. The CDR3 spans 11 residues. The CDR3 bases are TGTGCCAGCAGCCGACACGGCGAGCAGTACTTC. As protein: CASSRHGEQYF.

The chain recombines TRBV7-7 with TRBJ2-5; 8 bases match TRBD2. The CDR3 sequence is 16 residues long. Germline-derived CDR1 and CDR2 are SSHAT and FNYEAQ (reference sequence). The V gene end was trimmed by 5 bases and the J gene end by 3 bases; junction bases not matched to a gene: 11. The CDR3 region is CASSETSVDPKETQYF. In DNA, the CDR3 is TGTGCCAGCAGCGAGACTAGCGTCGACCCGAAAGAGACCCAGTACTTC.

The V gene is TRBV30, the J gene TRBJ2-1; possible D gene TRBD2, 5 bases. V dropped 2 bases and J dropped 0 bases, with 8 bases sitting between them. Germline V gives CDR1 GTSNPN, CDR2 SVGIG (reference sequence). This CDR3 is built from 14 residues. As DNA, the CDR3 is TGTGCCTGGAGTTTTGGGAGCTCCTACAATGAGCAGTTCTTC. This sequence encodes CAWSFGSSYNEQFF.

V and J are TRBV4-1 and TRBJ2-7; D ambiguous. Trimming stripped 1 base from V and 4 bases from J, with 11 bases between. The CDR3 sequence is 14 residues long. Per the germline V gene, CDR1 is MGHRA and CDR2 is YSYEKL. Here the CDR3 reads CASSQGTSGYEQYF. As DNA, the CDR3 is TGCGCCAGCAGCCAAGGCACCTCCGGGTACGAGCAGTACTTC.

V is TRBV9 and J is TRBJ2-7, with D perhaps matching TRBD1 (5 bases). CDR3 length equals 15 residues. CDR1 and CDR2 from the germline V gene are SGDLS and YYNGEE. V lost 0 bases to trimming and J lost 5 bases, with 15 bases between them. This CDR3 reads CASSVGGRETNEQYF. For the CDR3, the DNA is TGTGCCAGCAGCGTAGGGGGCAGGGAAACCAACGAGCAGTACTTC.

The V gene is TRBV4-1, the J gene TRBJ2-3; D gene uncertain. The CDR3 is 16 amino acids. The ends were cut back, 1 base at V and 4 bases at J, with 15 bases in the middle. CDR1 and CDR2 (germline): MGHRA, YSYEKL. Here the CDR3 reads CASSQAIARAADTQYF. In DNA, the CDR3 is TGCGCCAGCAGCCAAGCGATAGCACGAGCTGCAGATACGCAGTATTTT.

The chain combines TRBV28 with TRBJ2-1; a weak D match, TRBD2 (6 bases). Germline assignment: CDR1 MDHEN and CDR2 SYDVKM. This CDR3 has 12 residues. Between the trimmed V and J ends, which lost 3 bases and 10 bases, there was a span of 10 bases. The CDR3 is CASSFTGVEQFF. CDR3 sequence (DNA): TGTGCCAGCAGTTTTACGGGGGTGGAGCAGTTCTTC.

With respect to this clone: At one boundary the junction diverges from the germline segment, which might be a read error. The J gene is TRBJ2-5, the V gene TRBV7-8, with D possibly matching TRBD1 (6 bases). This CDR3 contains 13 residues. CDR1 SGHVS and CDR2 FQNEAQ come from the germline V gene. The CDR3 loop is CASSVTSGTRGDF. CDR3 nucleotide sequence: TGTGCCAGCAGTGTGACTTCCGGGACAAGGGGTGACTTC.

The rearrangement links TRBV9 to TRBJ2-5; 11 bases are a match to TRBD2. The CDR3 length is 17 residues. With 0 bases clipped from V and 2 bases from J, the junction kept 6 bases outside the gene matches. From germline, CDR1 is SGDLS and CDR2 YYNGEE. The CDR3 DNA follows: TGTGCCAGCAGCGTAGGGTCGACTAGCGGGATTCAAGAGACCCAGTACTTC. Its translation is CASSVGSTSGIQETQYF.

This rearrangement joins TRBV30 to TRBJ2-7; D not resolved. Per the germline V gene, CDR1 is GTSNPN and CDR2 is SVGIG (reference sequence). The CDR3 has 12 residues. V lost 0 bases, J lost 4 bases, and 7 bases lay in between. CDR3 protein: CAWSVAVYEQYF. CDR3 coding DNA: TGTGCCTGGAGTGTCGCAGTATACGAGCAGTACTTC.